The present TCR beta chain was sequenced within a study of CD8+CD57+ T cells in acquired aplastic anemia. Study as a whole: Sorted cells (CD4+ and CD8+) yielded DNA amounts that averaged around 3.5 ug. Mean read depth for CD4+ cells from healthy donors was some 11 million. Study results and caveats: Significance was not reached for CD8+ Simpson's diversity between patients and controls. There were 25 to 35 CD8+ CDR3 sequences that occurred in both patients and controls.

This clonotype showed up just a few times. Its antigen is undetermined. At one end, the junction sequence differs from germline, possibly due to a read error. CDR1 is SQVTM and CDR2 is ANQGSEA in the germline V gene. CDR3 size: 15 residues. Genomic DNA, the template, was used for profiling of the TCR beta VDJ and CDR3. TCRdb used MiXCR to reprocess the reads, holding one entry per CDR3 protein. Seen here are some 68,000 distinct CDR3 sequences, almost 55% observed once, and the top ten hold 6.5% to 9.5%. The gene calls are TRBV29-1 and TRBJ2-7; weak D call: TRBD1 (5 bases). This sequence was found in a human donor in good health, serving as a control. Sequencing was carried out using sorted CD4+, CD8+, or CD8+CD57+ T cells (not recorded which) from PBMCs. The CDR3 sequence: CSVEEGQPGSYEQYF. The CDR3 bases are TGCAGCGTCGAAGAAGGACAACCCGGAAGCTACGAGCAGTACTTC.